This T cell receptor (beta chain) is from a study of T cell changes during pregnancy in multiple sclerosis. Trimming left V 2 bases short and J 4 bases short, with 18 bases between. Germline assignment: CDR1 MDHEN and CDR2 SYDVKM. The CDR3 spans 17 residues. The count of this clone is one. Assay used: immunoSEQ multiplex PCR; TCRdb lists only in-frame clones, some missing. The table includes 45,000 to 55,000 clones, approximately 92% detected once. This sequence originates from a female donor in good health, enrolled as a control in a pregnancy study. The V gene is TRBV28, the J gene TRBJ1-3, with D possibly TRBD1 on 5 matching bases. Sequenced material: CD4+ T cells from peripheral blood mononuclear cells, taken in the second trimester of pregnancy. The CDR3 bases are TGTGCCAGCAGTTTAATGCCCGGAGGGGTGCGGGGAAACACCATATATTTT. Its translation is CASSLMPGGVRGNTIYF.